The T cell receptor beta chain under discussion was sequenced for a study of shared clonotypes between healthy human individuals. Germline V gene lookup returns CDR1 SGHTA and CDR2 FQGNSA. The V end lost 6 bases, the J end lost 2 bases, and 8 bases lay between the germline ends. The CDR3 has 14 residues. The protocol was immunoSEQ multiplex PCR, while the TCRdb copy is restricted to in-frame clones and leaves out a portion. Among 2.5 million or so clones listed, approximately 94% were seen once. The J gene is TRBJ1-6, the V gene TRBV7-2; D gene ambiguous. The specimen sequenced was naive CD4+ T cells sorted from blood. The subset was: CD45RA+ positively selected. The receptor comes from a man younger than 35 in good health. CDR3 residues: CASSTVAYNSPLHF. CDR3 DNA: TGTGCCAGCAGTACAGTTGCCTATAATTCACCCCTCCACTTT.